The 17 T cell receptor beta chains below were found in one sample sequenced in a study of patients and donors after allogeneic stem cell transplantation. TCRdb redid the calling of the RT-PCR reads with MiXCR, one entry per CDR3 protein. The top ten clones hold roughly 29% of a sample with around 70,000 distinct CDR3 sequences, around 27% of them seen once. Source material: blood, either unsorted or a sorted T cell fraction (not recorded which). Receptors originate from a human donor who was either an allogeneic HSCT recipient or a stem cell or donor lymphocyte infusion donor (not recorded which). It is not recorded whose cells these are; they may come from a transplant donor.

This clonotype appeared a few times. The chain combines TRBV4-2 with TRBJ1-1, with TRBD1 matching 7 bases. Germline V gene sequence: CDR1 LGHNA, CDR2 YNFKEQ. V shed 4 bases, J shed 5 bases, and the junction held 10 bases outside the gene matches. This CDR3 contains 15 residues. For the CDR3, the DNA is TGTGCCAGCAGCCCCTTACAGGGGAGGTGGACTGAAGCTTTCTTT. Encoded protein: CASSPLQGRWTEAFF.

This clonotype was found a few times. This rearrangement joins TRBV7-3 to TRBJ1-1; D is unresolved. The V gene's germline CDR1 is SGHTA and CDR2 FQGTGA. Trimming shortened V by 0 bases and J by 5 bases, and 7 bases separated the two germline ends. CDR3 length equals 13 residues. CDR3 residues: CASSLTLGTEAFF. CDR3 DNA: TGTGCCAGCAGCTTAACGCTTGGGACTGAAGCTTTCTTT.

This clonotype was seen a few times. The chain employs TRBV19 and TRBJ2-7, with TRBD1 matching over 10 bases. With V trimmed by 4 bases and J by 2 bases, 5 bases remained unmatched. There are 15 residues in the CDR3. Germline values: CDR1 LNHDA, CDR2 SQIVND (reference sequence). In DNA form, the CDR3 reads TGTGCCAGTAGTACCGGGACAGGGGTTACCTACGAGCAGTACTTC. Translation gives CASSTGTGVTYEQYF.

This chain connects TRBV5-5 to TRBJ2-1; D remains ambiguous. Trimming left V 4 bases short and J 0 bases short, with 17 bases between. Germline loops: CDR1 SGHKS, CDR2 YYEKEE (reference sequence). There are 17 residues in the CDR3. CDR3 sequence (DNA): TGTGCCAGCAGCCCTCGTGGGTATTTGAGCTCCTACAATGAGCAGTTCTTC. Protein sequence: CASSPRGYLSSYNEQFF. The full variable domain, in which reference TRBV5-5 and TRBJ2-1 provide the parts outside the CDR3, is DAGVTQSPTHLIKTRGQQVTLRCSPISGHKSVSWYQQVLGQGPQFIFQYYEKEERGRGNFPDRFSARQFPNYSSELNVNALLLGDSALYLCASSPRGYLSSYNEQFFGPGTRLTVL.

The chain has TRBV5-1 and TRBJ2-7; a weak D match, TRBD1 (5 bases). V lost 1 base, J lost 1 base, and 9 bases lay in between. The CDR3 loop spans 14 amino acids. Looked up from germline, CDR1 is SGHRS and CDR2 is YFSETQ. The CDR3, as DNA: TGCGCCAGCAGCTTGTGGACACCATCCTACGAGCAGTACTTC. Amino acid sequence: CASSLWTPSYEQYF.

The chain has TRBV7-2 and TRBJ1-5; the D is unclear. The CDR3 contains 13 residues. Germline assignment: CDR1 SGHTA and CDR2 FQGNSA. Trimming removed 1 base at V and 6 bases at J, with 7 bases between. This chain's CDR3 is CASSLVKGQPQHF. The CDR3 coding sequence is TGTGCCAGCAGCTTAGTTAAAGGTCAGCCCCAGCATTTT.

V and J are TRBV7-2 and TRBJ1-3; D perhaps matches TRBD1 (5 bases). The CDR3 contains 15 residues. V lost 5 bases and J 0 bases, leaving 11 bases between the germline ends. Germline loops: CDR1 SGHTA, CDR2 FQGNSA. The CDR3 here is CASSHPRDSGNTIYF. DNA of the CDR3: TGTGCCAGCAGCCACCCCAGGGACTCTGGAAACACCATATATTTT.

The chain has TRBV15 and TRBJ2-7; D gene unclear. The V end lost 5 bases, the J end lost 0 bases, and 14 bases lay between the germline ends. The germline V gene encodes CDR1 LNHNV and CDR2 YYDKDF (reference sequence). CDR3 size: 15 residues. The CDR3 coding sequence is TGTGCCACCAGCCCACACTCTATCGCCTCCTACGAGCAGTACTTC. It is translated as CATSPHSIASYEQYF.

The chain recombines TRBV5-1 with TRBJ2-1, with D possibly matching TRBD2 (5 bases). CDR3 size: 16 residues. V lost 0 bases and J lost 0, with 10 bases in between. CDR1 SGHRS and CDR2 YFSETQ come from the germline V gene. CDR3 coding DNA: TGCGCCAGCAGCTTGGCCGGGATGAGCTCCTACAATGAGCAGTTCTTC. This encodes CASSLAGMSSYNEQFF.

V and J are TRBV14 and TRBJ2-5, with D unresolved. Trimming pared 1 base from V and 4 bases from J, leaving 4 bases between. The CDR3 has 12 residues. Per the germline V gene, CDR1 is SGHDN and CDR2 is FVKESK. Here the CDR3 DNA reads TGTGCCAGCAGCCAAGGGGGAGAGACCCAGTACTTC. It yields the protein CASSQGGETQYF.

The V and J genes are TRBV5-1 and TRBJ2-1; unclear D gene. The CDR3 extends over 15 amino acids. Trimming removed 0 bases from V and 5 bases from J, with 12 bases in between. Looked up from germline, CDR1 is SGHRS and CDR2 is YFSETQ. CDR3 nucleotides: TGCGCCAGCAGCTTGGGGCCAGTTTCCAACAATGAGCAGTTCTTC. Translation: CASSLGPVSNNEQFF. The full variable domain, its missing parts supplied by reference TRBV5-1 and TRBJ2-1, is KAGVTQTPRYLIKTRGQQVTLSCSPISGHRSVSWYQQTPGQGLQFLFEYFSETQRNKGNFPGRFSGRQFSNSRSEMNVSTLELGDSALYLCASSLGPVSNNEQFFGPGTRLTVL.

This clonotype was seen more than once but under ten times. The V and J genes are TRBV6-5 and TRBJ2-7; 8 bases line up with TRBD2. The junction had 0 bases not matched to a gene; V was cut back by 2 bases and J by 3 bases. The CDR3 runs 13 residues. The germline V gene has CDR1 MNHEY and CDR2 SVGAGI. This CDR3 is CASSYGTSYEQYF. The DNA of the CDR3 is TGTGCCAGCAGTTACGGGACTAGCTACGAGCAGTACTTC.

This clonotype appeared a few times. The V call is TRBV12-3 or TRBV12-4, the J call TRBJ1-1, with D hard to call. Between the trimmed V and J ends, which lost 3 bases and 1 base, there was a span of 15 bases. This CDR3 comprises 16 residues. The CDR3 DNA reads as TGTGCCAGCAGTTTCGTGCAGCCCAAAAGGAACACTGAAGCTTTCTTT. Translation: CASSFVQPKRNTEAFF.

The CDR3 sequence is CASSYSTGTGYLNEQFF. The CDR3, as DNA: TGTGCCAGCAGTTACTCCACCGGGACAGGGTACCTCAATGAGCAGTTCTTC. The V gene is TRBV6-2 or TRBV6-3, the J gene TRBJ2-1; TRBD1 agrees at 9 bases. The CDR3 covers 17 residues. The V and J ends lost 0 bases and 6 bases, in that order; junction bases with no gene match: 9. Per germline, CDR1 MNHEY and CDR2 SVGEGT.

There are a few counts of this clonotype. The rearrangement uses TRBV5-1 and TRBJ2-3; the D is unclear. This CDR3 has 14 residues. Germline V gene lookup returns CDR1 SGHRS and CDR2 YFSETQ. V lost 0 bases and J 0 bases, leaving 5 bases between the germline ends. CDR3 nucleotide sequence: TGCGCCAGCAGCTTGGATGCAAGCACAGATACGCAGTATTTT. This encodes CASSLDASTDTQYF.

CDR3 nucleotides: TGTGCCAGCAGTTTTTGGGGCACCGGGGAGCTGTTTTTT. It specifies CASSFWGTGELFF. The chain couples TRBV12-3 or TRBV12-4 to TRBJ2-2; D gene uncertain. Between the trimmed V and J ends, which lost 3 bases and 4 bases, there was a span of 6 bases. The CDR3 sequence is 13 residues long.

This clonotype was observed at least ten times. The gene calls are TRBV20-1 and TRBJ1-2, with TRBD1 identical over 11 bases. The CDR3 consists of 14 residues. Per germline, CDR1 DFQATT and CDR2 SNEGSKA (reference sequence). After removal of 6 bases from V and 3 bases from J, the junction contained 6 bases not matched to a gene. CDR3 bases: TGCAGTGCGCTTCCGGGACAGGGGGACTATGGCTACACCTTC. Translating it yields CSALPGQGDYGYTF.